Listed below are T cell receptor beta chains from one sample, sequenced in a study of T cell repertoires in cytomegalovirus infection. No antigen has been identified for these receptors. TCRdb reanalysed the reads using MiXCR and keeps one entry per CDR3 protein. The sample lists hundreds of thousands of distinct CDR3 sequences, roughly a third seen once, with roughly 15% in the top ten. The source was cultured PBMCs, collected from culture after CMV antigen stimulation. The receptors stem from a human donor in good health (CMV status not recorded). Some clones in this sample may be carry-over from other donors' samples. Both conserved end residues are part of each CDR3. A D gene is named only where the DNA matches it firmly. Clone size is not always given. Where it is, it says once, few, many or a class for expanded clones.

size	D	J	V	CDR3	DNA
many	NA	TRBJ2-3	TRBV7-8	CASSLVRTDFTDTQYF	TGTGCCAGCAGCTTAGTTAGGACGGATTTCACAGATACGCAGTATTTT
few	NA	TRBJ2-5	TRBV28	CASSLSGGGGETQYF	TGTGCCAGCAGTCTATCTGGGGGCGGGGGAGAGACCCAGTACTTC
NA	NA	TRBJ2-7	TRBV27	CASSLARDSYEQYF	TGTGCCAGCAGTTTAGCGAGGGACTCCTACGAGCAGTACTTC
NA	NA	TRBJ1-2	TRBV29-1	CSVPSSGQPFYGYTF	TGCAGCGTTCCCTCCAGCGGTCAGCCGTTTTATGGCTACACCTTC
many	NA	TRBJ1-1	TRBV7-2	CASSMDRNTEAFF	TGTGCCAGCAGCATGGACAGGAACACTGAAGCTTTCTTT
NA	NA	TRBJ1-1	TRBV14	CASSQELNTEAFF	TGTGCCAGCAGCCAAGAGTTGAACACTGAAGCTTTCTTT
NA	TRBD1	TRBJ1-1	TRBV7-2	CASSAGTGFMNTEAFF	TGTGCCAGCAGCGCCGGGACAGGTTTCATGAACACTGAAGCTTTCTTT
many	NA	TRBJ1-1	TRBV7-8	CASSPKGRLNTEAFF	TGTGCCAGCAGCCCAAAGGGACGCCTGAACACTGAAGCTTTCTTT
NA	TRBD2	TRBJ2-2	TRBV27	CASRSGTGELFF	TGTGCCAGTCGTAGCGGGACCGGGGAGCTGTTTTTT
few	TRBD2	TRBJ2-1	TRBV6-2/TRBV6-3	CASRRLAGGPGEQFF	TGTGCCAGCAGACGACTAGCGGGAGGGCCGGGTGAGCAGTTCTTC
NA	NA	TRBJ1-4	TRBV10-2	CASSDQGGDEKLFF	TGCGCCAGCAGTGATCAGGGCGGGGATGAAAAACTGTTTTTT
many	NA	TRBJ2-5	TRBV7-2	CASSPRFGTQYF	TGTGCCAGCAGCCCCCGGTTTGGGACCCAGTACTTC
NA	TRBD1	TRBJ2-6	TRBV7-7	CAIQGQGTGGANVLTF	TGTGCAATACAGGGACAGGGAACCGGGGGGGCCAACGTCCTGACTTTC
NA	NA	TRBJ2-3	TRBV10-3	CAISKQDTQYF	TGTGCCATCAGTAAACAAGATACGCAGTATTTT
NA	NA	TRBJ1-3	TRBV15	CATSRTVDPGNTIYF	TGTGCCACCAGCAGAACGGTGGATCCTGGAAACACCATATATTTT
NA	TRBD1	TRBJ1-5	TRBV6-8	CASSATGGQPQHF	TGTGCCAGCAGTGCTACAGGGGGACAGCCCCAGCATTTT
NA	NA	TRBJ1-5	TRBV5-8	CASSIRQVVGQPQHF	TGTGCCAGCAGCATCCGACAGGTGGTAGGTCAGCCCCAGCATTTT
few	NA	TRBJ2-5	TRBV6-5	CASSYGRGMDQETQYF	TGTGCCAGCAGTTACGGAAGAGGGATGGACCAAGAGACCCAGTACTTC
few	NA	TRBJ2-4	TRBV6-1	CASSERVEGTHYF	TGTGCCAGCAGTGAAAGGGTTGAGGGGACTCATTACTTC
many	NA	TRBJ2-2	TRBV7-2	CASSLAQGVGSGELFF	TGTGCCAGCAGCTTAGCACAGGGTGTAGGATCCGGGGAGCTGTTTTTT
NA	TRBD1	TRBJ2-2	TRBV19	CASTDRGNTGELFF	TGTGCCAGTACTGACAGGGGGAACACCGGGGAGCTGTTTTTT
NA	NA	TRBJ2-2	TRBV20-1	CSAVSGQLNTGELFF	TGCAGTGCCGTATCCGGGCAGCTAAACACCGGGGAGCTGTTTTTT
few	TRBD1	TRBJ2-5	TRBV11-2	CASSPRTGREETQYF	TGTGCCAGCAGCCCGAGGACAGGGAGAGAAGAGACCCAGTACTTC
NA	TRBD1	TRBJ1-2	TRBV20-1	CSATTGFNGYTF	TGCAGTGCAACGACAGGGTTCAACGGCTACACCTTC
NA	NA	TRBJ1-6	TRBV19	CASSFGSYNSPLHF	TGTGCCAGTAGTTTCGGCTCCTATAATTCACCCCTCCACTTT
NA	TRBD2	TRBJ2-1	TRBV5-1	CASSGLAGEDEQFF	TGCGCCAGCAGCGGGCTAGCGGGAGAGGATGAGCAGTTCTTC
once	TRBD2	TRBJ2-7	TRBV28	CASSLESAGGPYEQYF	TGTGCCAGCAGTTTGGAGTCGGCGGGAGGGCCGTACGAGCAGTACTTC
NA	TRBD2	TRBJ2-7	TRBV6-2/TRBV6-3	CASSYSSGSTYEQYF	TGTGCCAGCAGTTACTCGAGCGGGAGCACCTACGAGCAGTACTTC
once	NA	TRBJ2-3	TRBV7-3	CASSLVAGHTDTQYF	TGTGCCAGCAGCTTAGTTGCGGGCCACACAGATACGCAGTATTTT
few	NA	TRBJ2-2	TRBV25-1	CASSVTGSNTGELFF	TGTGCCAGCAGTGTCACCGGGTCAAACACCGGGGAGCTGTTTTTT
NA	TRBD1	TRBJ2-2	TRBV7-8	CASSFTGEYTGELFF	TGTGCCAGCAGCTTCACAGGGGAGTACACCGGGGAGCTGTTTTTT
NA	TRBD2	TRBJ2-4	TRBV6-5	CASSSTTSGRGNIQYF	TGTGCCAGCAGTTCGACCACTAGCGGGAGGGGGAACATTCAGTACTTC